This T cell receptor (beta chain) was retrieved from a study of blood T cell repertoires in COVID-19. At the level of the study: Material from acute and convalescent COVID-19 was sourced from the United States, Italy and Spain. PBMCs, B-cell-depleted T cells, or T cells were the source of the cDNA or gDNA that made up the material.

As processed by the authors: Scientists estimated how many nucleated cells there were by amplifying reference gene primers. Profiling relied on immunoSEQ multiplex PCR, and the TCRdb table lists in-frame clones only, not all of them. That table supplies the V and J calls and clone size; D and trimming were determined from the DNA. The sample records 210,000 or so clones, approximately 91% being singletons. The CDR3 is 16 amino acids. V shed 5 bases and J 4 bases; nucleotides not matched to a gene: 9. Germline CDR1 reads SGHTS; CDR2 reads YDEGEE. Sequencing was done on a sample of peripheral blood. This TCR derives from a woman aged 60 to 75 with acute or convalescent COVID-19. The chain carries TRBV5-8 and TRBJ1-3, with TRBD1 matching over 10 bases. The CDR3 nucleotides read TGTGCCAGCAGGAGCGACAGGGGGCTAAGGGGAAACACCATATATTTT. It is translated as CASRSDRGLRGNTIYF. Full variable domain (remainder filled in from reference TRBV5-8 and TRBJ1-3): EAGVTQSPTHLIKTRGQQATLRCSPISGHTSVYWYQQALGLGLQFLLWYDEGEERNRGNFPPRFSGRQFPNYSSELNVNALELEDSALYLCASRSDRGLRGNTIYFGEGSWLTVV.